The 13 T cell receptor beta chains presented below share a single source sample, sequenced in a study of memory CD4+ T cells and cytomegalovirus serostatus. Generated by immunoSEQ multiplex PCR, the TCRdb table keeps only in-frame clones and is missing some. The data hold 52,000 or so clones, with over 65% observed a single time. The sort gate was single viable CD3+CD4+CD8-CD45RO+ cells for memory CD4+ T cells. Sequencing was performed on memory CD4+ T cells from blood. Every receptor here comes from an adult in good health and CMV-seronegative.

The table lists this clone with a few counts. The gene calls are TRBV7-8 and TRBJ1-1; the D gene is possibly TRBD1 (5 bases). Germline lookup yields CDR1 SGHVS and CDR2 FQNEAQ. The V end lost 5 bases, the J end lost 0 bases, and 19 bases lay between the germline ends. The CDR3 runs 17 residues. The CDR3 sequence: CASSQVAGQVMNTEAFF. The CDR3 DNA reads TGTGCCAGCAGCCAGGTAGCGGGGCAGGTCATGAACACTGAAGCTTTCTTT. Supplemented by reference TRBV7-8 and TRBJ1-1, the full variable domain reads GAGVSQSPRYKVAKRGQDVALRCDPISGHVSLFWYQQALGQGPEFLTYFQNEAQLDKSGLPSDRFFAERPEGSVSTLKIQRTQQEDSAVYLCASSQVAGQVMNTEAFFGQGTRLTVV.

CDR3 residues: CASSEWTTTDTQYF. The CDR3 DNA follows: TGTGCCAGCAGCGAGTGGACAACCACAGATACGCAGTATTTT. The J gene is TRBJ2-3, the V gene TRBV7-2, with D possibly TRBD1 on 5 matching bases. This CDR3 has 14 residues. V was trimmed by 5 bases and J by 2 bases, leaving 11 bases between them. Germline V CDR1 and CDR2: SGHTA, FQGNSA.

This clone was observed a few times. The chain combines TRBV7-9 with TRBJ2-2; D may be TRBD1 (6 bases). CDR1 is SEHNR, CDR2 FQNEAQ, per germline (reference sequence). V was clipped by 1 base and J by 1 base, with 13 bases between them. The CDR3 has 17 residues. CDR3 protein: CASSLGSGTMNTGELFF. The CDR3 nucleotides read TGTGCCAGCAGCTTAGGGTCCGGGACAATGAACACCGGGGAGCTGTTTTTT.

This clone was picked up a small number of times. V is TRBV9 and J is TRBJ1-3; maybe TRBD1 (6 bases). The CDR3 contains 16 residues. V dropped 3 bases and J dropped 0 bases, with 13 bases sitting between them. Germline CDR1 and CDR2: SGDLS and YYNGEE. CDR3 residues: CASSARQALSGNTIYF. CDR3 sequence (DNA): TGTGCCAGCAGCGCGAGACAGGCCCTCTCTGGAAACACCATATATTTT.

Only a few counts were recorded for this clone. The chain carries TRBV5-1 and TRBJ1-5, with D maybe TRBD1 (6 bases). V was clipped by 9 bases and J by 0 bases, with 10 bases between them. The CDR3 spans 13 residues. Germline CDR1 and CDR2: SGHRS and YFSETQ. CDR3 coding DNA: TGCGCCACCTCAGGGGTTAGCAATCAGCCCCAGCATTTT. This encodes CATSGVSNQPQHF.

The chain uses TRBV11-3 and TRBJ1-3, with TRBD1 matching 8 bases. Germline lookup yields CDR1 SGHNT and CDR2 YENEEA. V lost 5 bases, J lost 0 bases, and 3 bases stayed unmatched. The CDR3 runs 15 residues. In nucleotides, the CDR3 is TGTGCCAGCAGCGAAACAGGGGGCTCTGGAAACACCATATATTTT. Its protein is CASSETGGSGNTIYF.

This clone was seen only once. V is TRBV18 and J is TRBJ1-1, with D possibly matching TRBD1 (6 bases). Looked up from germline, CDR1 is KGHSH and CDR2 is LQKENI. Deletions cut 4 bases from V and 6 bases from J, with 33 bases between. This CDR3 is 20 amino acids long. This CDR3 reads CASSLTPGGQHADGTPEAFF. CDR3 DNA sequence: TGTGCCAGCTCACTCACCCCCGGCGGACAGCATGCCGATGGAACACCTGAAGCTTTCTTT. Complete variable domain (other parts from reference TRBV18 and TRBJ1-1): NAGVMQNPRHLVRRRGQEARLRCSPMKGHSHVYWYRQLPEEGLKFMVYLQKENIIDESGMPKERFSAEFPKEGPSILRIQQVVRGDSAAYFCASSLTPGGQHADGTPEAFFGQGTRLTVV.

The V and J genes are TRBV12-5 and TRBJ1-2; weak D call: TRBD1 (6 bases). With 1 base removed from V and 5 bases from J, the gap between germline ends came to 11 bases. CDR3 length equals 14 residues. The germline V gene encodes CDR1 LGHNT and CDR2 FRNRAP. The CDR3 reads CASGLALTGYGYTF. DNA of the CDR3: TGTGCTAGTGGTTTGGCTCTAACAGGGTATGGCTACACCTTC.

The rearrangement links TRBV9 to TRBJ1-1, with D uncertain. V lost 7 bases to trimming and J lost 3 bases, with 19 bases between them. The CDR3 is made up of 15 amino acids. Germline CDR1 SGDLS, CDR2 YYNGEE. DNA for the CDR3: TGTGCCAGCGATCCCCGAGGCTGGGCCCACACTGAAGCTTTCTTT. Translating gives CASDPRGWAHTEAFF.

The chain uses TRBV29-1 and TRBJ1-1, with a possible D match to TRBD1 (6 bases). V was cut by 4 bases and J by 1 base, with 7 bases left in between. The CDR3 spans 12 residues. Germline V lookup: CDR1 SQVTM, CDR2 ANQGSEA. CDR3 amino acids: CSVGDKNTEAFF. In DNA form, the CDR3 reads TGCAGCGTTGGGGACAAGAACACTGAAGCTTTCTTT. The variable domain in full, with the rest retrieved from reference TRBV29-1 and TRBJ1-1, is SAVISQKPSRDICQRGTSLTIQCQVDSQVTMMFWYRQQPGQSLTLIATANQGSEATYESGFVIDKFPISRPNLTFSTLTVSNMSPEDSSIYLCSVGDKNTEAFFGQGTRLTVV.

The CDR3 loop is CASSSSIQGAQGTGELFF. CDR3 nucleotides: TGCGCCAGCAGCTCGTCGATACAGGGGGCGCAGGGCACCGGGGAGCTGTTTTTT. The chain links TRBV4-3 to TRBJ2-2; 9 bases are a match to TRBD1. CDR3 length: 18 residues. Trimming took 5 bases from V and 4 from J; bases not matched to a gene: 14. Germline V gene sequence: CDR1 LGHNA, CDR2 YSLEER.

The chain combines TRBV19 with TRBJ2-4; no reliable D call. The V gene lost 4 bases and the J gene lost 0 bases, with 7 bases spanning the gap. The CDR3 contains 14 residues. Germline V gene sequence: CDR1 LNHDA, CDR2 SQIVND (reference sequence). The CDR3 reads CASSSTLAKNIQYF. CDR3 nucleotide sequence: TGTGCCAGTAGTAGCACGTTAGCCAAAAACATTCAGTACTTC. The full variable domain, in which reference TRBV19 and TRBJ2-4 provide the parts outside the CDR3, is DGGITQSPKYLFRKEGQNVTLSCEQNLNHDAMYWYRQDPGQGLRLIYYSQIVNDFQKGDIAEGYSVSREKKESFPLTVTSAQKNPTAFYLCASSSTLAKNIQYFGAGTRLSVL.

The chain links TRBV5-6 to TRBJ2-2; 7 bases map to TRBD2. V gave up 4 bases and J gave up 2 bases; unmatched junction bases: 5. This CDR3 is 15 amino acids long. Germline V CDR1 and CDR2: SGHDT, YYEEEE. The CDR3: CASSGGGYNTGELFF. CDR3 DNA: TGTGCCAGCAGCGGCGGGGGTTACAACACCGGGGAGCTGTTTTTT.